This record covers a single TCR beta chain. What it binds is not known. The data originate from a study of cytomegalovirus exposure and HLA in healthy donors. General observations from the study: TCR beta chains associated with HLA were, in a later analysis, more clonally expanded than equally common others.

Vbeta (60) and Jbeta (13) primers were used in the PCR. Assay used: immunoSEQ multiplex PCR; TCRdb lists only in-frame clones, some missing. This table has around 200,000 clones, 60% to 85% appearing once. Germline values: CDR1 MNHEY, CDR2 SVGAGI. Trimming stripped 7 bases from V and 4 bases from J, with 16 bases between. CDR3 size: 14 residues. The gene calls are TRBV6-5 and TRBJ1-2, with no clear D. What was sequenced was PBMCs. The TCR was taken from a young woman in good health and CMV-seronegative. CDR3: CASIDRRGPYGYTF. CDR3 bases: TGTGCCAGCATAGATCGGAGAGGGCCCTATGGCTACACCTTC.